A selection of T cell receptor beta chains follows, all from one sample in a study of blood T cell repertoires in COVID-19. TCRdb's copy holds only in-frame clones and misses some; the assay was immunoSEQ multiplex PCR. This table has 350,000 or so clones, about nine tenths appearing once. Input material: PBMCs or T cells enriched from blood (not recorded which). These receptors were taken from a woman aged 25 to 39 who had been exposed to COVID-19. Both conserved end residues are part of each CDR3.

cdr3_aa v_call
CASSLSGGVEQYF TRBV27
CASSLASNPGADGYTF TRBV5-1
CASSFEGSNYGYTF TRBV27
CASSAGQGGYNSPLHF TRBV9
CASSSGQAPYEQYF TRBV7-9
CASSDTGTGVRQPQHF TRBV28
CATGGGQGYQPQHF TRBV24-1
CASSSRTGRGEKLFF TRBV6-5
CASSSGTGGSYEQYF TRBV11-2
CASTLRDFSPGDNSPLHF TRBV2
CASSQGQIINYGYTF TRBV4-2
CASSFPGLADNEQFF TRBV5-1
CASSMGGPNQPQHF TRBV19
CATSDPGTGGVEQYF TRBV24-1
CSVQDRGAQETQYF TRBV29-1
CASSSQGQGEAFF TRBV11-3
CASTKGVSNQPQHF TRBV19
CASSPRRDRGQWGNQPQHF TRBV7-2
CASSPGGVRGYGYTF TRBV6-6
CASSLDSWNNRELFF TRBV5-5
CASSPLSSGANVLTF TRBV7-6
CASSLAGSGRYTDTQYF TRBV5-8
CASSIAGGYTF TRBV19
CASSVQASDEKLFF TRBV5-1
CASRTGSNTGELFF TRBV2
CASSPPAGSNEQFF TRBV4-2
CASSLSRDGYEQYF TRBV27
CASSLATSGVNEQFF TRBV7-9
CATSRANAYEQYF TRBV15
CASSLQAFSNQPQHF TRBV5-6
CASSLAGPYEQYF TRBV5-1
CASSLLAASGRGNTGELFF TRBV7-8
CASSSGGQPQHF TRBV7-9
CASSEVGTEGYNEQFF TRBV6-4
CASSQGAGMNTEAFF TRBV7-3
CASSPTGRREETQYF TRBV5-1
CASSPAYTSSGRFGTDTQYF TRBV11-3
CASSDSSGSLHNEQFF TRBV10-1
CASSSGQGGAEAFF TRBV13
CASSLASPGLAGVSTGELFF TRBV7-7
CASSPGLAGGLDTGELFF TRBV7-6
CASSSRDPSGGYTF TRBV11-3
CASSEGLAGRNEQFF TRBV2
CASSSAGYEQYF TRBV28
CASSYRSSEGNYGYTF TRBV6-5